The 14 T cell receptor beta chains in this list originate from one sample, sequenced in a study of identical twins. TCRdb processed the 5' RACE reads anew with MiXCR; each CDR3 protein has one entry. The sample gives fewer than 250,000 distinct CDR3 sequences, 7.5% of which show up once; approximately 2% is in the top ten. These data also featured in a second study, about yellow fever vaccine responses in identical twins.

The sequenced material came from memory (CD45RO+) T cells sorted from blood. These receptors were taken from a woman between 18 and 30 years old in good health.

The V call is TRBV6-6, the J call TRBJ2-3, with D unresolved. V lost 3 bases, J lost 2 bases, and 6 bases lay in between. In germline, CDR1 is MNHNY, CDR2 SVGAGI (reference sequence). CDR3 length equals 13 residues. The CDR3: CASSYGYTDTQYF. CDR3 coding DNA: TGTGCCAGCAGTTATGGTTACACAGATACGCAGTATTTT.

This clonotype occurred many times. The chain has TRBV15 and TRBJ1-5, with 7 bases identical to TRBD1. The V segment lost 4 bases and the J segment 2 bases; nucleotides outside the gene matches: 8. There are 16 residues in the CDR3. From germline, CDR1 is LNHNV and CDR2 YYDKDF (reference sequence). The DNA for the CDR3 is TGTGCCACCAGCACAAACAGGGGAGGGGGCAATCAGCCCCAGCATTTT. Its translation is CATSTNRGGGNQPQHF.

This clonotype was found a few times. The chain is built from TRBV10-1 and TRBJ2-7; 9 bases line up with TRBD1. This CDR3 has 14 residues. The V segment lost 4 bases and the J segment 6 bases; nucleotides outside the gene matches: 7. Germline V gene lookup returns CDR1 WNHNN and CDR2 SYGVQD (reference sequence). The CDR3 coding sequence is TGCGCCAGCAGTGTCGGACAGGGGCTATCCGAGCAGTACTTC. This codes for CASSVGQGLSEQYF.

The sample holds many counts of this clonotype. The V and J genes are TRBV30 and TRBJ1-1, with a tentative D call TRBD1 (6 bases). The CDR3 length is 14 residues. V lost 0 bases to trimming and J lost 7 bases, with 15 bases between them. CDR1 is GTSNPN and CDR2 is SVGIG in the germline V gene (reference sequence). The DNA for the CDR3 is TGTGCCTGGAGTGTGTACGACAGGAAAGGTGAAGCTTTCTTT. Its translation: CAWSVYDRKGEAFF.

In this sample, this clonotype turned up a few times. The J gene is TRBJ2-7, the V gene TRBV6-5; tentative D call: TRBD2 (6 bases). This CDR3 has 14 amino acids. Trimming removed 2 bases from V and 4 bases from J, with 12 bases in between. Germline CDR1 MNHEY, CDR2 SVGAGI. The chain's CDR3 is CASSYGGKVYEQYF. The CDR3 DNA reads as TGTGCCAGCAGTTACGGGGGGAAAGTATACGAGCAGTACTTC.

The sample holds a few counts of this clonotype. This CDR3 is CASSFTGSEQYF. CDR3 in DNA: TGTGCCAGCAGCTTCACCGGGAGCGAGCAGTACTTC. The rearrangement uses TRBV28 and TRBJ2-7, with D perhaps matching TRBD2 (6 bases). V dropped 6 bases and J dropped 6 bases, with 12 bases sitting between them. The CDR3 covers 12 residues. Germline values: CDR1 MDHEN, CDR2 SYDVKM.

The V call is TRBV20-1, the J call TRBJ2-7; TRBD2 aligns across 8 bases. In germline, CDR1 is DFQATT, CDR2 SNEGSKA (reference sequence). The CDR3 spans 16 residues. The V gene end was trimmed by 3 bases and the J gene end by 4 bases; junction bases not matched to a gene: 14. CDR3 protein: CSASGAAGGHQYEQYF. In nucleotides, the CDR3 is TGCAGTGCTAGCGGCGCCGCGGGGGGTCATCAGTACGAGCAGTACTTC.

This clonotype has only a few counts. The J gene is TRBJ1-2, the V gene TRBV20-1; D possibly corresponds to TRBD1 (5 bases). The CDR3 spans 12 residues. CDR1 and CDR2 (germline): DFQATT, SNEGSKA (reference sequence). The ends were cut back, 4 bases at V and 0 bases at J, with 6 bases in the middle. In nucleotides, the CDR3 is TGCAGTGCTACGACAGCTAACTATGGCTACACCTTC. Amino acids: CSATTANYGYTF.

This clonotype has a count of ten or more. The V gene is TRBV5-6, the J gene TRBJ1-5; D unclear. With 3 bases removed from V and 7 bases from J, the gap between germline ends came to 8 bases. The CDR3 is 12 residues long. CDR1 is SGHDT, CDR2 YYEEEE, per germline. The CDR3 loop is CASSSLGQPQHF. The CDR3 nucleotides read TGTGCCAGCAGCTCCTTGGGCCAGCCCCAGCATTTT.

The rearrangement joins TRBV20-1 to TRBJ2-5, with D unresolved. The germline gives CDR1 DFQATT, CDR2 SNEGSKA (reference sequence). CDR3 length: 13 residues. The V end was cut by 1 base, the J end by 0 bases, with 6 bases between. Written as DNA, the CDR3 is TGCAGTGCTAGAGTGGAGAACCAAGAGACCCAGTACTTC. It translates to CSARVENQETQYF.

There are a few counts of this clonotype. This chain uses TRBV20-1 with TRBJ2-1; maybe TRBD2 (8 bases). CDR1 and CDR2 from the germline V gene are DFQATT and SNEGSKA (reference sequence). This CDR3 comprises 17 residues. The CDR3 spells CNVPGQTKAGELNEQFF. The CDR3, as DNA: TGCAACGTACCGGGACAGACTAAAGCGGGAGAGTTGAATGAGCAGTTCTTC.

The gene calls are TRBV6-1 and TRBJ2-3; 10 bases match TRBD1. From germline, CDR1 is MNHNS and CDR2 SASEGT. V lost 7 bases and J lost 6; bases outside the gene matches: 10. The CDR3 covers 15 residues. CDR3 amino acids: CASTKGGQGRDTQYF. The CDR3 nucleotides are TGTGCCAGCACCAAAGGGGGACAGGGGCGTGATACGCAGTATTTT.

This clonotype has a count of ten or more. The chain joins TRBV4-1 to TRBJ2-1; D is perhaps TRBD1 (5 bases). V lost 1 base, J lost 4 bases, and 11 bases lay in between. The CDR3 runs 15 residues. CDR1 and CDR2 (germline): MGHRA, YSYEKL. For the CDR3, the DNA is TGCGCCAGCAGCCAAGGTGCGGACAATTACAATGAGCAGTTCTTC. This gives the protein CASSQGADNYNEQFF.

This clonotype was observed a handful of times. The chain carries TRBV5-1 and TRBJ2-2, with TRBD1 matching over 7 bases. The CDR3 runs 14 residues. Germline V gene sequence: CDR1 SGHRS, CDR2 YFSETQ. Trimming cost V 4 bases and J 7 bases; bases outside gene matches: 7. The DNA for the CDR3 is TGCGCCAGCAGCACCGGGACAGAAGGCGGGGAGCTGTTTTTT. Its translation: CASSTGTEGGELFF.